This TCR beta chain was retrieved from a study of T-cell reconstitution after alpha-beta-depleted transplantation in children. This CDR3 has 15 amino acids. After removal of 5 bases from V and 2 bases from J, the junction contained 5 bases not matched to a gene. Germline V gene lookup returns CDR1 SGHTA and CDR2 FQGNSA. Unique molecular identifiers featured in how the TCRbeta library was prepared. TCRdb passed the PCR reads through MiXCR, listing each CDR3 protein once. The sample holds about 360,000 distinct CDR3 sequences; less than 15% are singletons and the top ten take 4.3%. The material was PBMCs, obtained from the stem cell graft. The clonotype originates from a human donor who donated a stem cell graft to a child with Fanconi anemia. This chain connects TRBV7-2 to TRBJ2-3; 9 bases are shared with TRBD1. The CDR3 bases are TGTGCCAGCAGCCCAAGGACAGGGGTCACAGATACGCAGTATTTT. Its translation is CASSPRTGVTDTQYF. Variable domain in full (rest from reference TRBV7-2 and TRBJ2-3): GAGVSQSPSNKVTEKGKDVELRCDPISGHTALYWYRQSLGQGLEFLIYFQGNSAPDKSGLPSDRFSAERTGGSVSTLTIQRTQQEDSAVYLCASSPRTGVTDTQYFGPGTRLTVL.